One sample yielded the 20 T cell receptor beta chains listed below, sequenced in a study of cytomegalovirus exposure and HLA in healthy donors. The PCR employed 60 Vbeta primers together with 13 Jbeta primers. Clones were sequenced by immunoSEQ multiplex PCR, and TCRdb holds only the in-frame ones, with some missing. The sample includes more than 85,000 clones, 75% to 85% of them seen just once. The sample taken for sequencing was PBMCs. These receptors were taken from a man between 18 and 35 years old in good health and CMV-seronegative.

This chain joins TRBV7-9 and TRBJ2-1; the match to TRBD2 covers 14 bases. Unmatched junction bases numbered 7, after V lost 2 bases and J lost 10 bases. The CDR3 covers 16 residues. Looked up from germline, CDR1 is SEHNR and CDR2 is FQNEAQ (reference sequence). The CDR3 protein is CASSLKTSGRAKEQFF. The CDR3 DNA reads TGTGCCAGCAGCTTAAAGACTAGCGGGAGGGCAAAAGAGCAGTTCTTC.

The J gene is TRBJ2-2, the V gene TRBV11-3; D gene uncertain. Trimming removed 1 base at V and 1 base at J, with 7 bases between. Germline V gene sequence: CDR1 SGHNT, CDR2 YENEEA. This CDR3 is 15 amino acids long. The CDR3 is CASSLVAGNTGELFF. CDR3 bases: TGTGCCAGCAGCTTAGTCGCAGGGAACACCGGGGAGCTGTTTTTT. Full variable domain (missing parts from reference TRBV11-3 and TRBJ2-2): EAGVVQSPRYKIIEKKQPVAFWCNPISGHNTLYWYLQNLGQGPELLIRYENEEAVDDSQLPKDRFSAERLKGVDSTLKIQPAELGDSAVYLCASSLVAGNTGELFFGEGSRLTVL.

This clone appeared a single time. The gene calls are TRBV4-3 and TRBJ2-7; 7 bases are a match to TRBD2. The CDR3 extends over 15 amino acids. V lost 0 bases to trimming and J lost 4 bases; unmatched junction nucleotides: 6. Germline values: CDR1 LGHNA, CDR2 YSLEER. CDR3 amino acids: CASSQDRGSLYEQYF. As DNA, the CDR3 is TGCGCCAGCAGCCAAGATCGCGGGAGTTTGTACGAGCAGTACTTC.

This rearrangement joins TRBV4-2 to TRBJ2-7; TRBD2 aligns across 7 bases. V gave up 0 bases and J gave up 0 bases; unmatched junction bases: 2. The CDR3 has 15 amino acids. Germline assignment: CDR1 LGHNA and CDR2 YNFKEQ. CDR3 coding DNA: TGTGCCAGCAGCCAAGAAGCGGGGAGCTCCTACGAGCAGTACTTC. Translated, it gives CASSQEAGSSYEQYF.

The chain combines TRBV6-5 with TRBJ1-5, with D perhaps matching TRBD1 (6 bases). Germline CDR1 and CDR2: MNHEY and SVGAGI. The CDR3 is 13 amino acids. Trimming pared 6 bases from V and 4 bases from J, leaving 10 bases between. The CDR3 loop is CASSWTENQPQHF. DNA for the CDR3: TGTGCCAGCAGCTGGACAGAAAATCAGCCCCAGCATTTT.

The chain joins TRBV19 to TRBJ1-1; D possibly corresponds to TRBD1 (6 bases). The germline V gene encodes CDR1 LNHDA and CDR2 SQIVND (reference sequence). This CDR3 is 12 amino acids long. V lost 8 bases and J lost 3, with 10 bases in between. CDR3 nucleotide sequence: TGTGCCAGTTACCAGGGGCACACTGAAGCTTTCTTT. Its protein is CASYQGHTEAFF.

V is TRBV5-6 and J is TRBJ2-2; D gene uncertain. V was trimmed by 0 bases and J by 1 base, leaving 10 bases between them. Germline-derived CDR1 and CDR2 are SGHDT and YYEEEE. The CDR3 is 16 amino acids. CDR3 nucleotide sequence: TGTGCCAGCAGCTTGGTACCGACACGGAACACCGGGGAGCTGTTTTTT. Protein: CASSLVPTRNTGELFF.

This clone has just a few counts. The chain couples TRBV6-1 to TRBJ1-2; tentative D call: TRBD1 (6 bases). This CDR3 comprises 12 residues. Trimming shortened V by 6 bases and J by 4 bases, and 9 bases separated the two germline ends. CDR1 is MNHNS and CDR2 is SASEGT in the germline V gene. The CDR3 DNA is TGTGCCAGCAGCGGACAGCTCTATGGCTACACCTTC. It encodes CASSGQLYGYTF.

The V call is TRBV19, the J call TRBJ1-1; tentatively, D is TRBD1 (5 bases). Trimming took 6 bases from V and 2 from J, leaving 10 bases between them. CDR1 and CDR2 (germline): LNHDA, SQIVND (reference sequence). This CDR3 is 13 amino acids long. This CDR3 is CASRDTPNTEAFF. The CDR3 DNA reads TGTGCCAGTAGGGACACCCCTAACACTGAAGCTTTCTTT.

This clone was detected once. The rearrangement joins TRBV21-1 to TRBJ2-7; no DNA check was done on the table's D call, TRBD2. TRBV21-1 is an annotated pseudogene. The CDR3 totals 18 residues. For the CDR3, the DNA is TGTGCCAGCAGCAAAGCGCTTTTTGGCTCCCGGAGGTTGGACGAGCAGTACTTC. The encoded protein is CASSKALFGSRRLDEQYF.

This clone was found a few times. The chain recombines TRBV7-9 with TRBJ2-2; tentatively, D is TRBD2 (5 bases). The germline V gene encodes CDR1 SEHNR and CDR2 FQNEAQ (reference sequence). CDR3 length: 18 amino acids. V lost 5 bases to trimming and J lost 7 bases, with 26 bases between them. The CDR3 DNA is TGTGCCAGCAGCACACTCGGCGGTAGCGCCGATGGCGTCGGGGAGCTGTTTTTT. Its translation: CASSTLGGSADGVGELFF. The entire variable domain, with the rest obtained from reference TRBV7-9 and TRBJ2-2, is as follows: DTGVSQNPRHKITKRGQNVTFRCDPISEHNRLYWYRQTLGQGPEFLTYFQNEAQLEKSRLLSDRFSAERPKGSFSTLEIQRTEQGDSAMYLCASSTLGGSADGVGELFFGEGSRLTVL.

This chain links TRBV4-3 with TRBJ1-4; TRBD1 agrees at 9 bases. V gave up 0 bases and J gave up 1 base; unmatched junction bases: 9. Germline assignment: CDR1 LGHNA and CDR2 YSLEER. The CDR3 is 19 residues long. This CDR3 reads CASSQEYTGGGGTNEKLFF. In DNA form, the CDR3 reads TGCGCCAGCAGCCAAGAGTACACAGGGGGCGGGGGAACTAATGAAAAACTGTTTTTT.

Points on this clone: Different DNA sequences within this sample yield the same CDR3. This rearrangement joins TRBV7-9 to TRBJ2-1; 9 bases are shared with TRBD2. The junction had 2 bases not matched to a gene; V was cut back by 5 bases and J by 0 bases. The CDR3 contains 15 residues. Germline values: CDR1 SEHNR, CDR2 FQNEAQ (reference sequence). CDR3 in DNA: TGTGCCAGCAGCCGTAGCGGGAGCTCCTACAATGAGCAGTTCTTC. It encodes CASSRSGSSYNEQFF.

The rearrangement uses TRBV6-5 and TRBJ1-2; unclear D gene. The CDR3 extends over 13 amino acids. V dropped 6 bases and J dropped 4 bases, with 12 bases sitting between them. Germline V gene lookup returns CDR1 MNHEY and CDR2 SVGAGI. CDR3 amino acids: CASRVQEAYGYTF. As DNA, the CDR3 is TGTGCCAGCAGAGTCCAGGAGGCCTATGGCTACACCTTC.

The DNA of the CDR3 is TGTGCCATCAGTGGGTCCGGGACTAGCGGGAGCATGGGTGAGCAGTTCTTC. Translation: CAISGSGTSGSMGEQFF. V and J are TRBV10-3 and TRBJ2-1; the match to TRBD2 covers 14 bases. V lost 4 bases to trimming and J lost 9 bases; unmatched junction nucleotides: 11. Germline CDR1 reads ENHRY; CDR2 reads SYGVKD. The CDR3 consists of 17 residues.

The chain recombines TRBV10-1 with TRBJ2-7; D is unclear. The germline gives CDR1 WNHNN, CDR2 SYGVQD (reference sequence). This CDR3 region has 12 residues. Trimming cost V 4 bases and J 2 bases, with 6 bases left between them. The DNA for the CDR3 is TGCGCCAGCAGTGGGCCGACCTACGAGCAGTACTTC. It is translated as CASSGPTYEQYF.

In nucleotides, the CDR3 is TGTGCCAGCAGTCGAGAGTCTCCCTACGAGCAGTACTTC. This codes for CASSRESPYEQYF. The chain employs TRBV6-5 and TRBJ2-7; D is ambiguous. Germline V CDR1 and CDR2: MNHEY, SVGAGI. V was trimmed by 5 bases and J by 2 bases, leaving 10 bases between them. This CDR3 region has 13 residues.

V is TRBV25-1 and J is TRBJ1-1; D may be TRBD1 (6 bases). Trimming cost V 6 bases and J 5 bases, with 19 bases left between them. The V gene's germline CDR1 is MGHDK and CDR2 SYGVNS. The CDR3 runs 15 residues. CDR3 protein: CASSPGEGAVTEAFF. The DNA for the CDR3 is TGTGCCAGCAGCCCAGGGGAGGGCGCTGTAACTGAAGCTTTCTTT.

This rearrangement joins TRBV7-6 to TRBJ2-1; tentatively, D is TRBD2 (6 bases). Germline-derived CDR1 and CDR2 are SGHVS and FNYEAQ. This CDR3 has 16 amino acids. V shed 5 bases and J shed 8 bases, with 22 bases lying between them. The CDR3 bases are TGTGCCAGCAGCCTCAGGCGGGACCCCCAATATGATGAGCAGTTCTTC. It codes for CASSLRRDPQYDEQFF.

The chain carries TRBV7-2 and TRBJ2-7, with 7 bases identical to TRBD2. Trimming at V came to 1 base and at J to 2 bases, leaving 5 bases not matched to a gene. Germline loops: CDR1 SGHTA, CDR2 FQGNSA. The CDR3 is 15 residues long. The DNA for the CDR3 is TGTGCCAGCAGCTTAGGACTAGCCAAAGCCTACGAGCAGTACTTC. This sequence encodes CASSLGLAKAYEQYF.